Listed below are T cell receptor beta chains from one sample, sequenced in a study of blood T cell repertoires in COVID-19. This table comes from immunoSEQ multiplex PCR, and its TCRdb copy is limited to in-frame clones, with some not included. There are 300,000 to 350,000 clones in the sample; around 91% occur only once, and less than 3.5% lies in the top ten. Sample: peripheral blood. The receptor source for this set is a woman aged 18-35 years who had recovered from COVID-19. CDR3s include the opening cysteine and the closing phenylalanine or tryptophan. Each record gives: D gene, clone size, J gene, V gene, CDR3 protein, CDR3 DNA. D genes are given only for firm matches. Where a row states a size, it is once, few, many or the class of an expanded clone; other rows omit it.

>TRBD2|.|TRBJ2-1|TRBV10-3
CASHGLAGGSSYNEQFF
TGTGCCAGCCACGGACTAGCGGGAGGAAGCTCCTACAATGAGCAGTTCTTC
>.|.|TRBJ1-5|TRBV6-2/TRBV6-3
CASSYSANQPQHF
TGTGCCAGCAGTTATTCAGCGAATCAGCCCCAGCATTTT
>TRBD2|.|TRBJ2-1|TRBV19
CASIPLAGDNEQFF
TGTGCCAGTATCCCACTAGCGGGTGACAATGAGCAGTTCTTC
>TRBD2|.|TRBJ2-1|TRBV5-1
CASSSLAGGLSRNEQFF
TGCGCCAGCAGTTCACTAGCGGGAGGGCTAAGTAGGAATGAGCAGTTCTTC
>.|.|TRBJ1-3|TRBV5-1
CASSSVSKHSGNTIYF
TGCGCCAGCAGCTCCGTCAGTAAACACTCTGGAAACACCATATATTTT
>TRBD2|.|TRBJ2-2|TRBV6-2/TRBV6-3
CASSYTSGTGELFF
TGTGCCAGCAGTTACACTAGCGGCACCGGGGAGCTGTTTTTT
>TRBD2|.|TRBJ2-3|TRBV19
CASSTGLAGVGAQYF
TGTGCCAGTAGTACGGGACTAGCGGGAGTAGGGGCGCAGTATTTT
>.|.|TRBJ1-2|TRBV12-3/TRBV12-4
CASSHRSGYTF
TGTGCCAGCAGCCACCGTAGTGGCTACACCTTC
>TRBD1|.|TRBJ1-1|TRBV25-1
CASSETGTVLEAFF
TGTGCCAGCAGCGAAACCGGGACAGTCCTTGAAGCTTTCTTT
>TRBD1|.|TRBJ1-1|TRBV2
CASRQGSTEAFF
TGTGCCAGCCGACAGGGAAGCACTGAAGCTTTCTTT
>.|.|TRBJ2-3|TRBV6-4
CASSDVRGRTDTQYF
TGTGCCAGCAGTGACGTCCGGGGGAGGACAGATACGCAGTATTTT
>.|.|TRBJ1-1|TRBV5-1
CASSDYSRREAFF
TGCGCCAGCAGTGATTATAGCCGTCGGGAAGCTTTCTTT
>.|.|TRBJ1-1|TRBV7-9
CASSLVGMKNTEAFF
TGTGCCAGCAGCTTAGTCGGGATGAAGAACACTGAAGCTTTCTTT
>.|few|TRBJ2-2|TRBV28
CASNWGGLGTGELFF
TGTGCCAGCAACTGGGGGGGCTTGGGCACCGGGGAGCTGTTTTTT